This TCR beta chain was profiled in a study of cytomegalovirus exposure and HLA in healthy donors. On the study more broadly: Some 85 million unique TCRs, all from HLA-typed donors, were included in an early release of the data.

PCR was performed using 60 Vbeta and 13 Jbeta primers. The method was immunoSEQ multiplex PCR; TCRdb's version includes in-frame clones alone and lacks a portion of them. The sample includes approximately 100,000 clones, more than 75% of them seen just once. This clone was picked up one time. The sequenced material came from PBMCs. The TCR was taken from a woman in her forties in good health and CMV-seronegative.

CDR3 protein: CASSAGTGVGVNTEAFF. The CDR3 nucleotides read TGTGCCAGCAGCGCAGGGACAGGGGTTGGTGTAAACACTGAAGCTTTCTTT. V usage is TRBV9 and J usage is TRBJ1-1, with 10 bases fitting TRBD1. This CDR3 is 17 amino acids long. Trimming took 3 bases from V and 2 from J; bases not matched to a gene: 10. Looked up from germline, CDR1 is SGDLS and CDR2 is YYNGEE.